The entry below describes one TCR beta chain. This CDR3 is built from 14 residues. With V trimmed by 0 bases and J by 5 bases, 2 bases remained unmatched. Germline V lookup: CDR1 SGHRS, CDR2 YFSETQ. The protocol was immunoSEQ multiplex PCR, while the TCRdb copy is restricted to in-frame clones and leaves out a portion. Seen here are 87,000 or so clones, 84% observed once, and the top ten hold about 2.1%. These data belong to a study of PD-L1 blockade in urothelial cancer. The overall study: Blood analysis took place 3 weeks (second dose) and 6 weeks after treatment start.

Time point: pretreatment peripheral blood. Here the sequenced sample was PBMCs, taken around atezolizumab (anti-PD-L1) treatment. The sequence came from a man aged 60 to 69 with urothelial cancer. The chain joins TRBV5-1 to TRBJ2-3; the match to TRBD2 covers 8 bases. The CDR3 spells CASSLAGGRDTQYF. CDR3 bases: TGCGCCAGCAGCTTGGCGGGGGGGCGAGATACGCAGTATTTT. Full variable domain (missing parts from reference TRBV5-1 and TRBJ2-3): KAGVTQTPRYLIKTRGQQVTLSCSPISGHRSVSWYQQTPGQGLQFLFEYFSETQRNKGNFPGRFSGRQFSNSRSEMNVSTLELGDSALYLCASSLAGGRDTQYFGPGTRLTVL.